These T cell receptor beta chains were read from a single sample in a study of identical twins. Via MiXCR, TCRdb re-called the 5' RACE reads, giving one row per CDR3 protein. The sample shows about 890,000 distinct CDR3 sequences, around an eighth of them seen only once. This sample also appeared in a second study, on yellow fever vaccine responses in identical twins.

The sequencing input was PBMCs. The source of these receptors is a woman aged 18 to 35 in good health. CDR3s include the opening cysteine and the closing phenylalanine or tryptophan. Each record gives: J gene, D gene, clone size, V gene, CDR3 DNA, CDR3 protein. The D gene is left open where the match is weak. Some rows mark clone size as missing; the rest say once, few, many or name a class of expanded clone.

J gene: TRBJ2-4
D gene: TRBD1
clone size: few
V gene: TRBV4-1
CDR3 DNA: TGCGCCAGCAGCCAAGATCGGGGACAGGGTTCGACAGCCAAAAACATTCAGTACTTC
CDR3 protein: CASSQDRGQGSTAKNIQYF

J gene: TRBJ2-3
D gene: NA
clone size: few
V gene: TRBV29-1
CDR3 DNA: TGCAGCGTTTTTAGCGGCTTCACAGATACGCAGTATTTT
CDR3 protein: CSVFSGFTDTQYF

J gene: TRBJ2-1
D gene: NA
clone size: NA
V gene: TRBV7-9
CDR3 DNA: TGTGCCAGCAGCTTAGCGGGGAGTGGGGGAGAGCAGTTCTTC
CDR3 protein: CASSLAGSGGEQFF

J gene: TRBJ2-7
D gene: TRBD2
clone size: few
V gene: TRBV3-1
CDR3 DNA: TGTGCCAGCACCCCCGCGGGAGGATACGAGCAGTACTTC
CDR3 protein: CASTPAGGYEQYF

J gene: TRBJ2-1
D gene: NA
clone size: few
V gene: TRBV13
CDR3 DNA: TGTGCCAGCAGCTCGGGACGGAGCGAGCAGTTCTTC
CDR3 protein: CASSSGRSEQFF

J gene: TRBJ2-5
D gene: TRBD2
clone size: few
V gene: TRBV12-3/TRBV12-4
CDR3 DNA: TGTGCCAGCAGACTAGCGGGAGGAGGAAAGACCCAGTACTTC
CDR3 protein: CASRLAGGGKTQYF

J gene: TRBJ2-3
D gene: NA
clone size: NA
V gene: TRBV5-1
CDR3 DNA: TGCGCCAGCAGCAGGGAGTTTGATCGCGATACGCAGTATTTT
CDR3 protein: CASSREFDRDTQYF

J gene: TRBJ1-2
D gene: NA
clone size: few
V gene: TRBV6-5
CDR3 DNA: TGTGCCAGCAGTTACCCGGGACCGGGAGGAGTTGATGGCTACACCTTC
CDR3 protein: CASSYPGPGGVDGYTF

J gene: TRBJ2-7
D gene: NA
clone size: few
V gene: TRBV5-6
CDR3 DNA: TGTGCCAGCAGCTGGGGACAATTGGCCGAGCAGTACTTC
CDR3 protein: CASSWGQLAEQYF

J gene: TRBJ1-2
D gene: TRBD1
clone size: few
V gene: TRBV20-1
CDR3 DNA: TGCAGTGCTCGTCCGGGACAGGGTTCTGGCTACACCTTC
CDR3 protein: CSARPGQGSGYTF

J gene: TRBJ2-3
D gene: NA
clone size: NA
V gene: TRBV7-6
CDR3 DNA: TGTGCCAGCAGCCAGGAGGGCACACTCACAGATACGCAGTATTTT
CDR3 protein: CASSQEGTLTDTQYF

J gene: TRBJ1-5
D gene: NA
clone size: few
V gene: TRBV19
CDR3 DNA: TGTGCCAGTAACATGCGCGACAGTGGGAATCAGCCCCAGCATTTT
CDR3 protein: CASNMRDSGNQPQHF

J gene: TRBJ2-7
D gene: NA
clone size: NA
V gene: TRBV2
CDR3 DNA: TGTGCCAGCAAGGACGGAGGGATCTACTACGAGCAGTACTTC
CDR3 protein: CASKDGGIYYEQYF

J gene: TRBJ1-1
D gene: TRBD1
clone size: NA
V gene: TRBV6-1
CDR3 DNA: TGTGCCAGCAGGGGGGACAGGGGGCGATCTGAAGCTTTCTTT
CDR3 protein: CASRGDRGRSEAFF

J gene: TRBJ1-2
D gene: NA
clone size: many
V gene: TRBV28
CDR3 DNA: TGTGCCAGCAAGCCAGGGACACAAGCTAACTATGGCTACACCTTC
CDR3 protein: CASKPGTQANYGYTF

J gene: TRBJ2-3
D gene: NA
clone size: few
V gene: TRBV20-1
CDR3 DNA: TGCAGTGCTAGAGATCCCACAGGGAGGGTTGGAGATACGCAGTATTTT
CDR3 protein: CSARDPTGRVGDTQYF

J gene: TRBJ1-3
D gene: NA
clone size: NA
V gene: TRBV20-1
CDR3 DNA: TGCAGTGCTTTTCGGACGGTCTCTGGAAACACCATATATTTT
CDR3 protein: CSAFRTVSGNTIYF

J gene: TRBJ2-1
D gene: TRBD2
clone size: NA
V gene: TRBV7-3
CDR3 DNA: TGTGCCAGCAGCCCCCAGGGGGGGACTAGCGGCTACAATGAGCAGTTCTTC
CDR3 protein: CASSPQGGTSGYNEQFF

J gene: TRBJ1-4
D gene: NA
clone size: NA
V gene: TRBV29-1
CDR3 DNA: TGCAGCGTTGAAGTCGGGAATTTCGGTGAAAAACTGTTTTTT
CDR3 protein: CSVEVGNFGEKLFF

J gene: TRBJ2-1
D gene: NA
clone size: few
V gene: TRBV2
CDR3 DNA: TGTGCCAGTGTTGTGGGGAGCTCCTACAATGAGCAGTTCTTC
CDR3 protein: CASVVGSSYNEQFF

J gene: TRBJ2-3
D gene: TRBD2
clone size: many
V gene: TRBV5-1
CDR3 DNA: TGTGCCAGCAGCTTACTAGCGGGGGGCACAGATACGCAGTATTTT
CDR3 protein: CASSLLAGGTDTQYF

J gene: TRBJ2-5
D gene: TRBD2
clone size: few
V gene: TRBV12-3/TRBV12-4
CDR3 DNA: TGTGCCAGCAGTGGATCCGGGACTAGCGGAGAGACCCAGTACTTC
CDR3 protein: CASSGSGTSGETQYF

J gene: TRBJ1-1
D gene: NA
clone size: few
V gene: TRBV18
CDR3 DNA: TGTGCCAGCTCACCACCGATTCTTACACCTGGCCGTAGCTACACTGAAGCTTTCTTT
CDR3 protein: CASSPPILTPGRSYTEAFF

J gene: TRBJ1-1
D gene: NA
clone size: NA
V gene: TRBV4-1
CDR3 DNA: TGCGCCAGCAGCCAAGTCAGAGCGATTGAAGCTTTCTTT
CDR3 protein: CASSQVRAIEAFF

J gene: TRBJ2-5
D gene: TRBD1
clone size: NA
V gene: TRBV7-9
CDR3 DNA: TGTGCCAGCAGCCCAACCCGGACAGGGAAAGAGACCCAGTACTTC
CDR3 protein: CASSPTRTGKETQYF

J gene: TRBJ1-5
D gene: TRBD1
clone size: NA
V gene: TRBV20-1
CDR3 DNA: TGCAGTGCAAGCCGGGACAGCAAGAATCAGCCCCAGCATTTT
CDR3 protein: CSASRDSKNQPQHF

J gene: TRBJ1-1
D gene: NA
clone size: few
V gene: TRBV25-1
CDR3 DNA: TGTGCCAGCAGGGGGGACAACACTGAAGCTTTCTTT
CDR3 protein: CASRGDNTEAFF

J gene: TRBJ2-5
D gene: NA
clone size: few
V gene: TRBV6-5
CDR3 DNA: TGTGCCAGCAGTTACTTTGGGGGTGGAGAGACCCAGTACTTC
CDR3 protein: CASSYFGGGETQYF

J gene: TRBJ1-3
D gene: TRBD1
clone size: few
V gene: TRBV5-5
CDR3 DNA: TGTGCCAGCAGCTTGAACTCCGGGACAGGGAGAAACACCATATATTTT
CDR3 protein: CASSLNSGTGRNTIYF

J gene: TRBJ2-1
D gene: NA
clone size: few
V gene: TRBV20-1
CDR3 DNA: TGCAGCGGGACTCGATACAATGAGCAGTTCTTC
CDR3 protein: CSGTRYNEQFF

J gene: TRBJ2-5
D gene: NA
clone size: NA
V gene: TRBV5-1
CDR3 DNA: TGCGCCAGCAGCCGACGGGCCCCAACGGAGACCCAGTACTTC
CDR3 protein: CASSRRAPTETQYF

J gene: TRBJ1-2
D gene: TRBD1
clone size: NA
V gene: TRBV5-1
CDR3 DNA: TGCGCCAGCAGTTTGGACAGACAGGGATATGGCTACACCTTC
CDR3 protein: CASSLDRQGYGYTF

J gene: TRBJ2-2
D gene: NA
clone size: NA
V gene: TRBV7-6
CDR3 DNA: TGTGCCAGCAGCTCCGGCCCCGGACTACCGGGGGAGCTGTTTTTT
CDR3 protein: CASSSGPGLPGELFF

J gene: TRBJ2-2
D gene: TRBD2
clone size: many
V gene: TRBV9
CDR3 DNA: TGTGCCAGCAGCGCCCCTGCGGGGGGAACCGGGGAGCTGTTTTTT
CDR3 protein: CASSAPAGGTGELFF

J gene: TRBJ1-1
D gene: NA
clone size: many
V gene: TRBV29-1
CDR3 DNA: TGCAGCGTTCTGGGGAGTAACACTGAAGCTTTCTTT
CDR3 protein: CSVLGSNTEAFF

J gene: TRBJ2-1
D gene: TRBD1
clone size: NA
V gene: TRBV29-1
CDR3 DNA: TGCAGCGTTGAACTTAGGGACAGGGAAAGCAATGAGCAGTTCTTC
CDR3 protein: CSVELRDRESNEQFF

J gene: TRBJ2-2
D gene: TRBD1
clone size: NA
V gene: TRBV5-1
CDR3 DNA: TGCGCCAGCGGGACAGGCCCGAACACCGGGGAGCTGTTTTTT
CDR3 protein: CASGTGPNTGELFF

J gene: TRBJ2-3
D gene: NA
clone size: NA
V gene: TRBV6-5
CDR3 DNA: TGTGCCAGCAGTTACTCATCCAGGGTTCTGGATACGCAGTATTTT
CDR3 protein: CASSYSSRVLDTQYF

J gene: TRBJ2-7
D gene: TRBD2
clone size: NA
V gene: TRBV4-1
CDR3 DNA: TGCGCCAGCAGCCAAGATCATCCAGGGAGGGAGGCCGAGCAGTACTTC
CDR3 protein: CASSQDHPGREAEQYF

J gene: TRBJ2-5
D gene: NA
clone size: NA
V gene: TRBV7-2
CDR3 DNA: TGTGCCAGCAGTCCCTTCGATGAGACCCAGTACTTC
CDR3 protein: CASSPFDETQYF